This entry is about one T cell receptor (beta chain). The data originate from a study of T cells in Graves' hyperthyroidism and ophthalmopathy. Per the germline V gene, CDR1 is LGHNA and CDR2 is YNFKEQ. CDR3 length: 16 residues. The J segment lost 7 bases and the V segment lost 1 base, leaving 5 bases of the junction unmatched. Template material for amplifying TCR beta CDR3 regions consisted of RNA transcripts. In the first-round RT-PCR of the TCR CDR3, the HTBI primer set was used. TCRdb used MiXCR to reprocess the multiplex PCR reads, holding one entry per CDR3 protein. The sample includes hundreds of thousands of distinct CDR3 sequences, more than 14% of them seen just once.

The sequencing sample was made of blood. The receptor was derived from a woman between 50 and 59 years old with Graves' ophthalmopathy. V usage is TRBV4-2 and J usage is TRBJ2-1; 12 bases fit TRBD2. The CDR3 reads CASSQAGLAGSNEQFF. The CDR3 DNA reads TGTGCCAGCAGCCAAGCCGGACTAGCGGGATCAAATGAGCAGTTCTTC.